This TCR beta chain was observed in a study of T cells in Graves' hyperthyroidism and ophthalmopathy (dated by TCRdb to between 2018 and 2021). Describing the broader study: Peripheral blood samples were taken at initial diagnosis, before any treatment was given. To identify TCR V-J signatures that set the groups apart, the researchers used a discovery cohort of 90 to 100 patients, made up of 40 to 45 with Graves' ophthalmopathy and 55 to 65 with stable Graves' hyperthyroidism. After blood sampling, hyperthyroidism patients were treated with methimazole at a starting dose of 30 mg daily, and ophthalmopathy patients were treated with high-dose intravenous methylprednisolone. The paper reports TCR Vbeta CDR3 sequencing of more than 120 peripheral blood samples: some 44 ophthalmopathy, under 80 hyperthyroidism and some 17 progressor patients. Whether ophthalmopathy could be predicted prospectively was tested in an independent validation cohort made up of 18 to 20 hyperthyroidism patients plus 17 patients who later progressed to ophthalmopathy. The 100 discovery patients were randomly divided into training and test sets at a 7:3 ratio. In addition, the study compared T-cell repertoires in thyroid tissue and in blood from six Graves' hyperthyroidism patients.

Results the study describes overall, beyond this receptor: Sample size was not statistically predetermined, and blinding of investigators to group allocation was not performed. In validation, the model predicted progression to ophthalmopathy a median of roughly 6.2 months before onset, with 70% to 71% sensitivity and nearly 75% specificity. Blood samples also contained most of the expanded thyroid clonotypes (frequency above 0.001), which suggests that blood repertoires may reflect thyroid immune responses. A 13 V-J signature model separated ophthalmopathy from stable hyperthyroidism, with 87.88% sensitivity and approximately 81% specificity in cross-validation and 80%/75% in testing.

Stable Graves' hyperthyroidism was defined as no progression to ophthalmopathy during 18 months of follow-up. Hyperthyroidism patients were newly diagnosed, with disease duration under 2 months, and aged 18 to 65 years. The study excluded patients with uncontrolled infections, other autoimmune diseases, pregnancy or lactation. Diagnoses were based on clinical symptoms, serum thyroxine and TRAb, thyroid ultrasound and orbital computed tomography. Ficoll-Paque density gradient centrifugation was used to isolate PBMCs from approximately 10 ml of fresh peripheral blood. Total RNA was extracted with Trizol reagent, and quality was checked on an Agilent 2100 Bioanalyzer. The TCR beta CDR3 regions were amplified from the RNA transcripts. The TCR CDR3 was subjected to a first round of RT-PCR using the HTBI primer set and the Qiagen OneStep RT-PCR kit. A second multiplex PCR round built the libraries, followed by size selection and purification. The libraries were sequenced on an Illumina HiSeq2000 using paired-end 100 bp reads. The authors' analysis ran thus. SOAPnuke was used to process the raw data, removing reads that contained adapters or uncalled bases, had a mean Phred below 15, or lacked an exact match to the constant primer or identifier. COPE v1.2.5 was used to merge the high-quality paired reads, and each unique nucleotide sequence was defined as a clonotype. Clonotypes were aligned to IMGT TRBV, TRBD and TRBJ reference segments using MiTCR v1.1. The analysis included only V-J combinations with a frequency above 0.0001, which together covered 99% to 99.2% of the repertoires. A TCS score was defined as the ratio of F50 (clonal expansion) to E x V (chaos), with BLOSUM62-based TCRdist applied between CDR3 peptides within each V-J. Welch's t-statistics and random forest reduced roughly 530 V-J features to around 14, which were used in a naive Bayes classifier (R e1071). TCRdb passed the public sequencing reads through fastp at Q25 and MiXCR, retaining productive beta sequences. Records with the same CDR3 protein are collapsed into one entry carrying the most frequent genes and DNA. TCRdb, not the authors, supplied the V and J calls. The sample table lists 500,000 to 700,000 distinct CDR3 sequences, roughly 17% of them with a count of one. The ten largest clonotypes hold 15% to 20% of the sample.

A word on this clonotype: The specificity of this receptor is unknown. Qualities for individual bases were not recorded, and no much larger clone is one base off.

The sequencing sample was made of blood. The origin of this receptor is a woman younger than 30 with Graves' hyperthyroidism.

The CDR3 reads CAISGAQGGYEQYF. The DNA sequence is as follows: TGTGCCATCAGTGGAGCTCAGGGCGGCTACGAGCAGTACTTC. The V and J segments used are TRBV10-3 and TRBJ2-7; TRBD1 could be the D gene, as 5 bases match. Reading the germline V gene gives CDR1 ENHRY and CDR2 SYGVKD. V was cut back by 4 bases and J by 3 bases, leaving a gap of 13 bases between them. CDR3 length: 14 amino acids, cysteine to phenylalanine. Only CDR3 DNA remains: 42 bases, in frame from the first base.